The T cell receptor gamma chain described here comes from a study of Vδ1+ human thymocytes. Study conclusions and caveats: Despite high sort purity, about 20% of thymic T cell receptor delta sequences were Vdelta2. In the thymus, TRG and TRD repertoires looked highly polyclonal with Gaussian CDR3 lengths.

Comments on this clone: Its antigen remains unidentified.

CDR1 and CDR2 from the germline V gene are EGSTGY and YDSYTSSV. The CDR3 has 15 amino acids. The V gene end was trimmed by 0 bases and the J gene end by 4 bases; junction bases not matched to a gene: 5. The template was reverse-transcribed extracted RNA. CDR3 amplicons came from multiplex PCR with pooled V-gene forward and constant-region reverse primers. TCRdb reanalysed the multiplex PCR reads with CATT. The sample includes tens of thousands of gamma-chain clones, roughly 20% seen only once; the top ten take approximately 1.7%. Alphabeta T cells were depleted, then CD3+ Vdelta1+ Vdelta2- thymocytes were FACS-sorted.

V and J are TRGV4 and TRGJP2. Input material: Vdelta1+ gamma-delta thymocytes from the thymus. The sample's subset: FACS-sorted CD3+ TCRalphabeta- TCRVdelta1+ TCRVdelta2- thymocytes. This TCR derives from a boy under three years old who had congenital heart surgery. The CDR3 is CATWDGRDSDWIKTF. The CDR3 DNA is TGTGCCACCTGGGATGGGCGAGATAGTGATTGGATCAAGACGTTT.